Included here is one T cell receptor beta chain sequence, with context. Its antigen is not known. The data derive from a study of cytomegalovirus exposure and HLA in healthy donors. The study, taken as a whole, reports: Published work reported that the classifier diagnosed cytomegalovirus status with high specificity and sensitivity. Looking again later, the authors saw that most CMV-associated TCR beta chains seemed HLA-restricted. Roughly uniform depth of sequencing across donors was assumed in presence/absence analyses. It is likely that the observed cluster of highly shared sequence variants was a sequencing artifact.

PCR amplification relied on 60 Vbeta primers (plus 13 Jbeta primers). This table comes from immunoSEQ multiplex PCR, and its TCRdb copy is limited to in-frame clones, with some not included. Among about 170,000 clones, roughly four fifths were seen once, and the ten largest hold 4% to 6%. This CDR3 spans 14 amino acids. Germline CDR1 and CDR2: SGHTS and YDEGEE. V was clipped by 4 bases and J by 3 bases, with 13 bases between them. This chain connects TRBV5-8 to TRBJ1-1, with no clear D. The sequencing input was PBMCs. The receptor comes from a girl aged 5-17 years in good health and CMV-seropositive. CDR3 region: CASSGRVWDTEAFF. The CDR3 DNA sequence: TGTGCCAGCAGCGGGAGGGTTTGGGACACTGAAGCTTTCTTT. Using reference TRBV5-8 and TRBJ1-1 for the parts outside the CDR3, the full variable domain is EAGVTQSPTHLIKTRGQQATLRCSPISGHTSVYWYQQALGLGLQFLLWYDEGEERNRGNFPPRFSGRQFPNYSSELNVNALELEDSALYLCASSGRVWDTEAFFGQGTRLTVV.